The 6 T cell receptor beta chains in this list originate from one sample, sequenced in a study of blood T cell repertoires in COVID-19. TCRdb's copy holds only in-frame clones and misses some; the assay was immunoSEQ multiplex PCR. The sample carries roughly 30,000 clones, 70% to 85% recorded once. Sequencing was carried out using peripheral blood. The receptors here all came from a woman older than 75 with acute or convalescent COVID-19.

V and J are TRBV28 and TRBJ1-3, with D possibly being TRBD1 (6 bases). V lost 5 bases to trimming and J lost 3 bases, with 14 bases between them. CDR1 MDHEN and CDR2 SYDVKM come from the germline V gene. The CDR3 runs to 15 residues. The CDR3 region is CASSLYRVGGNTIYF. Written as DNA, the CDR3 is TGTGCCAGCAGTCTATACAGGGTGGGTGGAAACACCATATATTTT. Full variable domain (missing parts from reference TRBV28 and TRBJ1-3): DVKVTQSSRYLVKRTGEKVFLECVQDMDHENMFWYRQDPGLGLRLIYFSYDVKMKEKGDIPEGYSVSREKKERFSLILESASTNQTSMYLCASSLYRVGGNTIYFGEGSWLTVV.

This clone was observed a few times. The chain couples TRBV3-1 (or the pseudogene TRBV3-2) to TRBJ1-6; TRBD1 matches 8 bases. J gave up 7 bases and V 5 bases, and 4 bases lay outside the gene matches. In germline, CDR1 is LGHDT, CDR2 YNNKEL (reference sequence). The CDR3 loop spans 14 amino acids. The CDR3 sequence: CASSFRDRNSPLHF. Written as DNA, the CDR3 is TGTGCCAGCAGCTTCCGGGACAGGAATTCACCCCTCCACTTT.

The V gene is TRBV5-1, the J gene TRBJ2-7, with 8 nucleotides matching TRBD1. Germline V CDR1 and CDR2: SGHRS, YFSETQ. The CDR3 covers 13 residues. The V gene end was trimmed by 7 bases and the J gene end by 5 bases; junction bases not matched to a gene: 8. CDR3 in amino acids: CASRVGQGDEQYF. The CDR3 DNA follows: TGCGCCAGCCGCGTAGGACAGGGCGACGAGCAGTACTTC.

The chain carries TRBV4-2 and TRBJ2-1, with 15 bases lining up with TRBD2. The V and J ends lost 4 bases and 2 bases, in that order; junction bases with no gene match: 15. The CDR3 covers 21 residues. Germline V lookup: CDR1 LGHNA, CDR2 YNFKEQ. The CDR3 loop is CASSLFLVGLAGGIAYNEQFF. Here the CDR3 DNA reads TGTGCCAGCAGCCTCTTCTTGGTTGGACTAGCGGGGGGGATCGCCTACAATGAGCAGTTCTTC.

This chain joins TRBV2 and TRBJ2-1; unclear D gene. Germline V gives CDR1 SNHLY, CDR2 FYNNEI. The V and J ends lost 3 bases and 0 bases respectively, with 9 bases between them. This CDR3 comprises 15 residues. CDR3 region: CASSELLSSYNEQFF. The CDR3 region has the DNA TGTGCCAGCAGTGAGCTCCTCAGCTCCTACAATGAGCAGTTCTTC. The full variable domain, with the rest looked up from reference TRBV2 and TRBJ2-1, is EPEVTQTPSHQVTQMGQEVILRCVPISNHLYFYWYRQILGQKVEFLVSFYNNEISEKSEIFDDQFSVERPDGSNFTLKIRSTKLEDSAMYFCASSELLSSYNEQFFGPGTRLTVL.

This chain uses TRBV13 with TRBJ1-1; D unresolved. With 0 bases removed from V and 3 bases from J, the gap between germline ends came to 8 bases. The length of the CDR3 is 14 residues. CDR1 is PRHDT and CDR2 is FYEKMQ in the germline V gene (reference sequence). The CDR3 sequence is CASSLGRGYTEAFF. In nucleotides, the CDR3 is TGTGCCAGCAGCTTAGGGCGAGGGTACACTGAAGCTTTCTTT.